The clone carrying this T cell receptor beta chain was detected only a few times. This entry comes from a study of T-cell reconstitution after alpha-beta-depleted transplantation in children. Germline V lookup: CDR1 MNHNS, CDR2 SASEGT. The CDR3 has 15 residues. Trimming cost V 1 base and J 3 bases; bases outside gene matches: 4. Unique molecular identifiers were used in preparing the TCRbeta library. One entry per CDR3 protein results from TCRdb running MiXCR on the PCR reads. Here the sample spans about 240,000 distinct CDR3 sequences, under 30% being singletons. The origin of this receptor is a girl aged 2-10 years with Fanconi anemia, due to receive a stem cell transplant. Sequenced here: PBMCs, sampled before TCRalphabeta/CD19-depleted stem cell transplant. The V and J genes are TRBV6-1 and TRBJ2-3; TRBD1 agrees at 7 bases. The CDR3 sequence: CASSEVLQGTDTQYF. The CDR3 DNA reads TGTGCCAGCAGTGAAGTCCTACAGGGGACAGATACGCAGTATTTT.